This T cell receptor beta chain originates from a study of technical replicates of blood from a few donors. This CDR3 region has 11 residues. V was pared by 7 bases and J by 3 bases, with 10 bases between. CDR1 and CDR2 (germline): DFQATT, SNEGSKA (reference sequence). TCRdb keeps only in-frame clones here, not all; method: immunoSEQ multiplex PCR. The profile covers some 94,000 clones, with roughly 95% appearing a single time and around 0.37% taken by the ten largest. The receptor comes from a human donor in good health. The genes are TRBV20-1 and TRBJ2-7; possibly TRBD1 for D (5 bases). Sequencing used T cells isolated from PBMCs. CDR3 region: CSGSRGYEQYF. As DNA, the CDR3 is TGCAGTGGGTCTAGGGGCTACGAGCAGTACTTC.